This TCR beta chain is drawn from a study of blood T cells in healthy people across ages. Drawn from each donor were 7.5 to 10 milliliters of peripheral blood. Study-wide results and limits: PBMC samples, being unsorted, prevented any conclusive comparison of naive and antigen-experienced cells. In long-lived donors, naive CD4+ cell counts and diversity exceeded those of aged donors.

This clonotype has just a few counts. Its specificity is unknown. Trimming left V 3 bases short and J 2 bases short, with 3 bases between. In germline, CDR1 is LGHDT, CDR2 YNNKEL (reference sequence). The CDR3 totals 12 residues. Primed by a sample-barcoded 5' primer and a J-beta primer mix, a second PCR proceeded for about 7 to 11 cycles. One entry per CDR3 protein, called by TCRdb with MiXCR from the 5' RACE reads. The table includes nearly 800,000 distinct CDR3 sequences, roughly three fifths detected once. What was sequenced was blood. This sequence was found in a man aged 40-50 years in good health. The chain employs TRBV3-1 and TRBJ2-3; D not resolved. The CDR3: CASSHYTDTQYF. The CDR3 coding sequence is TGTGCCAGCAGCCACTACACAGATACGCAGTATTTT.